What follows are 28 T cell receptor beta chains derived from one specimen sequenced in a study of human T cells and chemical hapten exposure. Time point here: patch test 2, 6 weeks after DPC sensitization. The sample's treatment: therapeutic diphenylcyclopropenone sensitization with weekly scalp DPC. In TCRdb, the RACE reads were re-called with MiXCR into one record per CDR3 protein. The sample lists fewer than 95,000 distinct CDR3 sequences, 9.5% to 12% occurring once. The input for sequencing was whole blood, taken in connection with sensitization to the hapten diphenylcyclopropenone (DPC). The receptors come from a man aged 35 to 55 with alopecia areata. Some clones in this sample may be carry-over from other donors' samples.

The rearrangement joins TRBV5-4 to TRBJ1-6; D gene unclear. CDR1 and CDR2 from the germline V gene are SGHNT and YYREEE (reference sequence). The length of the CDR3 is 14 residues. V gave up 3 bases and J gave up 5 bases, with 9 bases separating them. CDR3 protein: CASSSRTHNSPLHF. The CDR3 DNA sequence: TGTGCCAGCAGCTCGCGGACCCATAATTCACCCCTCCACTTT.

The table lists this clonotype with many counts. V is TRBV28 and J is TRBJ2-5, with 9 bases matching TRBD2. With 7 bases clipped from V and 5 bases from J, the junction kept 14 bases outside the gene matches. The germline V gene encodes CDR1 MDHEN and CDR2 SYDVKM. The CDR3 consists of 16 residues. CDR3 amino acids: CASTIGLLAGDETQYF. In nucleotides, the CDR3 is TGTGCCAGCACTATTGGGTTGTTAGCGGGAGACGAGACCCAGTACTTC.

This clonotype was observed a handful of times. V gene TRBV29-1 combines with J gene TRBJ1-6; D call uncertain. The V end was cut by 4 bases, the J end by 7 bases, with 11 bases between. The germline CDR1 and CDR2 sequences are SQVTM and ANQGSEA. The CDR3 is 13 residues long. CDR3 amino acids: CSVGEAVNSPLHF. The DNA of the CDR3 is TGCAGCGTTGGGGAAGCAGTCAATTCACCCCTCCACTTT.

This clonotype was seen at least ten times. The chain couples TRBV20-1 to TRBJ1-1; TRBD1 matches 8 bases. J gave up 8 bases and V 5 bases, and 13 bases lay outside the gene matches. The CDR3 covers 14 residues. Per germline, CDR1 DFQATT and CDR2 SNEGSKA (reference sequence). CDR3 protein: CSASPRTGQREAFF. Here the CDR3 DNA reads TGCAGTGCTTCTCCCCGGACAGGGCAGAGGGAAGCTTTCTTT.

This clonotype was picked up many times. The chain recombines TRBV7-6 with TRBJ1-5; D is unclear. The CDR3 runs 16 residues. Deletions cut 5 bases from V and 7 bases from J, with 21 bases between. Germline CDR1 SGHVS, CDR2 FNYEAQ. This CDR3 is CASSPAGMEGRQPQHF. In nucleotides, the CDR3 is TGTGCCAGCAGCCCCGCCGGGATGGAGGGCAGACAGCCCCAGCATTTT.

This clonotype has more than one count but fewer than ten. The chain has TRBV6-6 and TRBJ2-7; 7 nucleotides agree with TRBD2. CDR3 length: 14 amino acids. The germline gives CDR1 MNHNY, CDR2 SVGAGI (reference sequence). J lost 1 base, V lost 7 bases, and 7 bases had no gene match. The CDR3, as DNA: TGTGCCAGCACCCCTAGCGGCCAATCCTACGAGCAGTACGTC. Its protein product is CASTPSGQSYEQYV.

The rearrangement uses TRBV3-1 and TRBJ1-4; D may be TRBD1 (5 bases). Trimming stripped 5 bases from V and 3 bases from J, with 13 bases between. Germline V gives CDR1 LGHDT, CDR2 YNNKEL (reference sequence). The CDR3 is 15 residues long. CDR3 sequence (DNA): TGTGCCAGCAGCGGTTCAGCAGGGCCTAATGAAAAACTGTTTTTT. This translates into CASSGSAGPNEKLFF.

This clonotype has just a few counts. In nucleotides, the CDR3 is TGTGCCAGCAGCGAATTTAGAGAAGAAAAACTGTTTTTT. It translates to CASSEFREEKLFF. The V and J genes are TRBV11-3 and TRBJ1-4; D unclear. V was cut by 5 bases and J by 8 bases, with 12 bases left in between. This CDR3 is built from 13 residues. Germline V gives CDR1 SGHNT, CDR2 YENEEA. The full variable domain, in which reference TRBV11-3 and TRBJ1-4 provide the parts outside the CDR3, is EAGVVQSPRYKIIEKKQPVAFWCNPISGHNTLYWYLQNLGQGPELLIRYENEEAVDDSQLPKDRFSAERLKGVDSTLKIQPAELGDSAVYLCASSEFREEKLFFGSGTQLSVL.

The V call is TRBV6-2 or TRBV6-3, the J call TRBJ2-3, with a possible D match to TRBD2 (6 bases). CDR1 MNHEY and CDR2 SVGEGT come from the germline V gene. This CDR3 comprises 14 residues. V was cut by 0 bases and J by 5 bases, with 9 bases left in between. CDR3 sequence (DNA): TGTGCCAGCAGTTACTCGATTAGCGGAGATACGCAGTATTTT. It encodes CASSYSISGDTQYF.

This clonotype was counted a few times. The CDR3 region has the DNA TGCGCCAGCAGCCAAGTGTGGTCCCTAAGCACAGATACGCAGTATTTT. Amino acids: CASSQVWSLSTDTQYF. J is TRBJ2-3 and V is TRBV4-3, with no clear D. The CDR3 spans 16 residues. Per the germline V gene, CDR1 is LGHNA and CDR2 is YSLEER. V was pared by 1 base and J by 0 bases, with 11 bases between.

The chain is built from TRBV7-3 and TRBJ2-6; 11 nucleotides line up with TRBD2. The V and J ends lost 6 bases and 0 bases, in that order; junction bases with no gene match: 7. Germline V gene lookup returns CDR1 SGHTA and CDR2 FQGTGA. The length of the CDR3 is 18 residues. CDR3 sequence reads: CASSLWTSGPSGANVLTF. Written as DNA, the CDR3 is TGTGCCAGCAGTCTCTGGACTAGCGGGCCCTCTGGGGCCAACGTCCTGACTTTC.

The chain uses TRBV5-4 and TRBJ2-5; D is undetermined. CDR3 length equals 16 residues. Trimming removed 0 bases from V and 5 bases from J, with 17 bases in between. Germline V gives CDR1 SGHNT, CDR2 YYREEE (reference sequence). CDR3 bases: TGTGCCAGCAGCTTGGCGAAGGGCCCGACTTTGGAGACCCAGTACTTC. The encoded protein is CASSLAKGPTLETQYF.

The chain uses TRBV20-1 and TRBJ2-3; 8 bases map to TRBD2. CDR1 DFQATT and CDR2 SNEGSKA come from the germline V gene (reference sequence). V dropped 0 bases and J dropped 3; count of bases not matched to a gene: 5. The CDR3 has 15 amino acids. The CDR3: CSARDGLAGTDTQYF. The CDR3 DNA sequence: TGCAGTGCTAGAGATGGGCTAGCGGGTACAGATACGCAGTATTTT.

This clonotype is medium-sized by share. The genes are TRBV29-1 and TRBJ2-6; 12 positions agree with TRBD1. V lost 6 bases to trimming and J lost 1 base; unmatched junction nucleotides: 4. CDR1 SQVTM and CDR2 ANQGSEA come from the germline V gene. CDR3 length equals 16 residues. CDR3 DNA sequence: TGCAGCGTAACGGGACAGGGGGCTTCTGGGGCCAACGTCCTGACTTTC. Its protein product is CSVTGQGASGANVLTF.

This clonotype was observed many times. The J gene is TRBJ2-3, the V gene TRBV12-3 or TRBV12-4; a weak D match, TRBD2 (6 bases). Trimming took 5 bases from V and 10 from J, leaving 25 bases between them. The CDR3 runs to 16 residues. CDR3 coding DNA: TGTGCCAGCAGTGCCGATCGGGAGCGGCCTGCTCCAGCGCAGTATTTT. It is translated as CASSADRERPAPAQYF.

This clonotype was detected a few times. V gene TRBV27 combines with J gene TRBJ2-3; 12 bases are shared with TRBD2. Per the germline V gene, CDR1 is MNHEY and CDR2 is SMNVEV (reference sequence). Trimming at V came to 6 bases and at J to 5 bases, leaving 9 bases not matched to a gene. There are 16 residues in the CDR3. DNA of the CDR3: TGTGCCAGCAGCTCGCGACTAGCGGGAGAGCAAGATACGCAGTATTTT. Encoded protein: CASSSRLAGEQDTQYF.

On this clonotype itself: Mismatch with germline at one junction end may stem from a read error. The chain joins TRBV7-7 to TRBJ2-5; D is perhaps TRBD1 (6 bases). The V gene's germline CDR1 is SSHAT and CDR2 FNYEAQ (reference sequence). The CDR3 is 14 residues long. As DNA, the CDR3 is TGTGCTAGCAGCTTAGGACAGTTCCAAGAGACCCAGTACTTC. Amino acids: CASSLGQFQETQYF.

The chain combines TRBV2 with TRBJ2-5, with 9 bases lining up with TRBD2. The ends lost 5 bases at V and 2 bases at J; junction bases unmatched: 12. CDR3 size: 17 residues. CDR1 and CDR2 (germline): SNHLY, FYNNEI. The CDR3 DNA sequence: TGTGCCAGCAGTTGGGGAGTTAGCGGGGGAAATCAAGAGACCCAGTACTTC. This sequence encodes CASSWGVSGGNQETQYF.

There are a few counts of this clonotype. The J gene is TRBJ2-1, the V gene TRBV12-3 or TRBV12-4; D gene ambiguous. CDR3 size: 14 residues. Between the trimmed V and J ends, which lost 3 bases and 7 bases, there was a span of 13 bases. In nucleotides, the CDR3 is TGTGCCAGCAGTTTTGTGGGAAATGGGAATGAGCAGTTCTTC. Translating it yields CASSFVGNGNEQFF.

The table lists this clonotype with a few counts. The chain recombines TRBV20-1 with TRBJ2-3; 10 bases are a match to TRBD2. With V trimmed by 1 base and J by 4 bases, 8 bases remained unmatched. This CDR3 has 16 amino acids. The V gene's germline CDR1 is DFQATT and CDR2 SNEGSKA (reference sequence). As DNA, the CDR3 is TGCAGTGCTAGAGGTGCTAGCGGGAGTAGGGCAGATACGCAGTATTTT. It encodes CSARGASGSRADTQYF.

This chain joins TRBV7-2 and TRBJ2-5; either TRBD1 or TRBD2 may supply D (6 bases each). Germline V CDR1 and CDR2: SGHTA, FQGNSA. This CDR3 has 15 residues. Trimming took 5 bases from V and 5 from J, leaving 18 bases between them. The DNA for the CDR3 is TGTGCCAGCAGCCCCCGGGCTCTCGGGGGCGAGACCCAGTACTTC. It specifies CASSPRALGGETQYF.

Note on this clonotype: This may arise from a read error, as a much more abundant clone is one base away. The chain employs TRBV2 and TRBJ1-2, with D possibly TRBD1 on 5 matching bases. Trimming took off 7 bases at V and 9 bases at J, with 21 bases between the two ends. The CDR3 extends over 14 amino acids. Germline V CDR1 and CDR2: SNHLY, FYNNEI. The CDR3 here is CASKLPQGILCYTF. The CDR3 DNA follows: TGTGCCAGCAAACTACCCCAGGGTATTCTTTGCTACACCTTC.

In this sample, this clonotype turned up a few times. The chain has TRBV29-1 and TRBJ2-1; 13 bases are shared with TRBD2. The V gene's germline CDR1 is SQVTM and CDR2 ANQGSEA. V lost 1 base and J lost 1; bases outside the gene matches: 10. The CDR3 loop spans 19 amino acids. CDR3 DNA: TGCAGCGTTGAAGCCTCCAACTTACTAGCGGGAGGGTCCTACAATGAGCAGTTCTTC. Encoded protein: CSVEASNLLAGGSYNEQFF.

V gene TRBV27 combines with J gene TRBJ2-3; D is unclear. The CDR3 runs to 18 residues. Germline V gene lookup returns CDR1 MNHEY and CDR2 SMNVEV (reference sequence). Trimming shortened V by 5 bases and J by 0 bases, and 21 bases separated the two germline ends. In nucleotides, the CDR3 is TGTGCCAGCAGTCTCCGACCTCCACCGGCGATTAGCACAGATACGCAGTATTTT. It encodes CASSLRPPPAISTDTQYF.

The chain uses TRBV9 and TRBJ2-5; either TRBD1 or TRBD2 may fit D (6 bases each). Germline CDR1 SGDLS, CDR2 YYNGEE. The length of the CDR3 is 15 residues. V gave up 0 bases and J gave up 6 bases, with 15 bases separating them. CDR3 DNA: TGTGCCAGCAGCGTAGAGGGGGGCGTCGGGAAGACCCAGTACTTC. This encodes CASSVEGGVGKTQYF.

The rearrangement uses TRBV20-1 and TRBJ2-1; D not resolved. The V gene's germline CDR1 is DFQATT and CDR2 SNEGSKA (reference sequence). This CDR3 has 14 amino acids. The germline V and J ends were trimmed by 3 bases and 0 bases, with 9 bases remaining between them. CDR3 DNA sequence: TGCAGTGCTAGGATACAGTCCTCCTACAATGAGCAGTTCTTC. It codes for CSARIQSSYNEQFF.

V and J are TRBV6-2 or TRBV6-3 and TRBJ2-7; 7 bases align to TRBD2. The germline gives CDR1 MNHEY, CDR2 SVGEGT. V was pared by 3 bases and J by 6 bases, with 5 bases of the junction left unmatched. The length of the CDR3 is 13 residues. In nucleotides, the CDR3 is TGTGCCAGCAGTTATCACGGGGGGTTCGAGCAGTACTTC. This codes for CASSYHGGFEQYF.

This clonotype has ten or more counts. The chain has TRBV2 and TRBJ2-1; TRBD2 agrees at 7 bases. The CDR3 loop spans 16 amino acids. The J segment lost 6 bases and the V segment lost 6 bases, leaving 14 bases of the junction unmatched. CDR1 and CDR2 from the germline V gene are SNHLY and FYNNEI. CDR3 sequence reads: CASRTPVGEGRNEQFF. CDR3 bases: TGTGCCAGCAGAACCCCCGTGGGGGAGGGCCGCAATGAGCAGTTCTTC.